This T cell receptor beta chain was sequenced during a study of cytomegalovirus exposure and HLA in healthy donors. On this clone itself: Its antigen is as yet unknown.

CDR3 length: 13 residues. Per germline, CDR1 GTSNPN and CDR2 SVGIG (reference sequence). V lost 4 bases to trimming and J lost 2 bases, with 11 bases between them. PCR primers comprised 60 Vbeta and 13 Jbeta primers. Clones were sequenced by immunoSEQ multiplex PCR, and TCRdb holds only the in-frame ones, with some missing. The data hold roughly 220,000 clones, with 60% to 80% observed a single time. Findings of the study overall: Highest at DRB1 and lowest at HLA-C, TCR association rates differed among HLA loci in a later analysis. In a later analysis, specific HLA alleles were associated with 15,000 to 20,000 TCR beta sequences at a 0.05 false discovery rate.

This sequence joins TRBV30 and TRBJ1-1, with D perhaps matching TRBD1 (6 bases). This clonotype was obtained from a young woman in good health and CMV-seronegative. The material sequenced was PBMCs. CDR3 sequence reads: CAWNRQVNTEAFF. CDR3 in DNA: TGTGCCTGGAATCGACAGGTCAACACTGAAGCTTTCTTT.